This T cell receptor beta chain derives from a study of resident and recirculating memory T cells in vitiligo. About the study: Samples were epidermis from two lesional and two nonlesional sites, plus PBMCs. The samples were homogenized without cell sorting before genomic DNA extraction. Overall study results and limits: Different lesions suggested infiltration by different T cell clones. Vitiligo lesions lacked a unique dominant clone, and clonality varied.

Assay used: immunoSEQ multiplex PCR; TCRdb lists only in-frame clones, some missing. Of about 76,000 clones listed, about 92% are singletons. On this clone itself: Its antigen is unknown.

V was cut by 6 bases and J by 8 bases, with 13 bases left in between. There are 13 residues in the CDR3. Germline-derived CDR1 and CDR2 are MNHEY and SVGAGI. The rearrangement links TRBV6-5 to TRBJ1-4; D possibly corresponds to TRBD1 (5 bases). The sequence came from a male donor with vitiligo. Sequenced input: blood. CDR3: CASSLRTYEKLFF. In DNA, the CDR3 is TGTGCCAGCAGCCTCCGGACATACGAAAAACTGTTTTTT.